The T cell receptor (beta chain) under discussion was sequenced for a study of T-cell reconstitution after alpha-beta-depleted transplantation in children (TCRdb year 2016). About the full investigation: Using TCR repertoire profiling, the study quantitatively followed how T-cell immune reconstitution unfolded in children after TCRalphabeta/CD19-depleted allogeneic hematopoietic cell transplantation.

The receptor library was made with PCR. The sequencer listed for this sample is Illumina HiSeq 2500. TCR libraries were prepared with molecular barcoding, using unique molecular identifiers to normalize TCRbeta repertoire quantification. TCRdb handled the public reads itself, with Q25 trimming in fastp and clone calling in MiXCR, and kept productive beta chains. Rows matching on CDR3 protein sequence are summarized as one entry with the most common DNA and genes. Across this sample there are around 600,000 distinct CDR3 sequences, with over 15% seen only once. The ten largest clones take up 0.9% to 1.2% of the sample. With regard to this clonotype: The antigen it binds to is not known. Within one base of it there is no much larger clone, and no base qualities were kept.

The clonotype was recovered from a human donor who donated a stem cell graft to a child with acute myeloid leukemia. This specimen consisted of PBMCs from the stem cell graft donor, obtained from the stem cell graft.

The CDR3 region reads CASSSRTEGETQYF. The DNA reads as follows: TGTGCCAGCAGCTCCCGGACCGAGGGAGAGACCCAGTACTTC. The rearranged segments are TRBV7-9 and TRBJ2-5; a tentative D call is TRBD2 (5 bases match). The germline ends are 13 bases apart after V is trimmed by 4 bases and J by 4 bases. Looking up the germline V gene (reference sequence) yields CDR1 SEHNR and CDR2 FQNEAQ. The CDR3 measures 14 amino acids from cysteine to phenylalanine. Only the CDR3 DNA is retained, 42 bases long and in frame from the first base.